The present T cell receptor (beta chain) was sequenced within a study of T cells in Graves' hyperthyroidism and ophthalmopathy. At least ten counts were recorded for this clonotype. Its antigen is unidentified. Study-level points and caveats: Ophthalmopathy could be told apart from stable hyperthyroidism with a 13 V-J model.

Unmatched junction bases numbered 5, after V lost 6 bases and J lost 6 bases. The CDR3 runs to 14 residues. From RNA transcripts, TCR beta CDR3 regions were amplified. The primer set for the first-round RT-PCR of the TCR CDR3 was HTBI. TCRdb analysed the multiplex PCR reads with MiXCR anew, one entry per CDR3 protein. The repertoire holds under 750,000 distinct CDR3 sequences, about 17% seen once, with 15% to 20% in the top ten. Source material: blood. The chain recombines TRBV12-3 or TRBV12-4 with TRBJ1-1; TRBD1 matches at 12 bases. This clonotype was obtained from a woman between 45 and 65 years old with Graves' hyperthyroidism that later progressed to Graves' ophthalmopathy. The chain's CDR3 is CASRGQGAGAEAFF. The CDR3 nucleotides read TGTGCCAGCAGGGGACAGGGGGCGGGGGCTGAAGCTTTCTTT.